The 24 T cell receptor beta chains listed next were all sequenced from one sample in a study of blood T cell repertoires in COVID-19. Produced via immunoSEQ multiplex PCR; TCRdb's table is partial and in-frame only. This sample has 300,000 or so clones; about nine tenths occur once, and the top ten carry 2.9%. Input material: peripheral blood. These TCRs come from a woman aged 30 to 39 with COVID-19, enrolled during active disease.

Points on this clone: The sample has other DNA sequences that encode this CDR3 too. The CDR3 loop is CASSLRQGNSPLHF. CDR3 sequence (DNA): TGTGCCAGCAGCTTAAGACAGGGGAATTCACCCCTCCACTTT. The chain combines TRBV7-9 with TRBJ1-6; 8 bases line up with TRBD1. V shed 2 bases, J shed 7 bases, and the junction held 1 base outside the gene matches. This CDR3 spans 14 amino acids. CDR1 and CDR2 from the germline V gene are SEHNR and FQNEAQ (reference sequence).

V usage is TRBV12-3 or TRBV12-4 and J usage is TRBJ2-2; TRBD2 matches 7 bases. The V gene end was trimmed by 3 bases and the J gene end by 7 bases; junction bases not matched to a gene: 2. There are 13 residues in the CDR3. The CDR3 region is CASSFLAVGELFF. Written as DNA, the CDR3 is TGTGCCAGCAGTTTCCTAGCGGTCGGGGAGCTGTTTTTT.

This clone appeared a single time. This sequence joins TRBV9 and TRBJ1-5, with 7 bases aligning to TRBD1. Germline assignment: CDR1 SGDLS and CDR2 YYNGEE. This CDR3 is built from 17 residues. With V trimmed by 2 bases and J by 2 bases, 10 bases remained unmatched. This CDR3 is CASSVHYRGGGNQPQHF. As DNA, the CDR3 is TGTGCCAGCAGCGTGCACTACAGGGGTGGAGGCAATCAGCCCCAGCATTTT.

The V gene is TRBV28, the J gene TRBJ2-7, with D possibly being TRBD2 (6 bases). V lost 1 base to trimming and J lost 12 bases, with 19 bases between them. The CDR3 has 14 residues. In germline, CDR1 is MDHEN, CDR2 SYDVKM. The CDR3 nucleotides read TGTGCCAGCAGTTTATTGAAAGGAGGGCCCCTCCTGTACTTC. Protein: CASSLLKGGPLLYF.

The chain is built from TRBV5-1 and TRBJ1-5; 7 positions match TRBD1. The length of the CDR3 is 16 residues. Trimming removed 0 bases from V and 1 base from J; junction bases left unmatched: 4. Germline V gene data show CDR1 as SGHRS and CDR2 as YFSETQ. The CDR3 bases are TGCGCCAGCAGCTTGGGCATAGGGGGCAGCAATCAGCCCCAGCATTTT. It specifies CASSLGIGGSNQPQHF. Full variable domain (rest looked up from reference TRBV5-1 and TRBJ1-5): KAGVTQTPRYLIKTRGQQVTLSCSPISGHRSVSWYQQTPGQGLQFLFEYFSETQRNKGNFPGRFSGRQFSNSRSEMNVSTLELGDSALYLCASSLGIGGSNQPQHFGDGTRLSIL.

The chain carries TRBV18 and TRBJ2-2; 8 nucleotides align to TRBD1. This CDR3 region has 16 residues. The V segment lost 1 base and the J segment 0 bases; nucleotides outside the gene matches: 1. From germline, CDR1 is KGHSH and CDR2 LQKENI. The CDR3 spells CASSPQTGANTGELFF. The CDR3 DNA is TGTGCCAGCTCACCACAGACAGGGGCGAACACCGGGGAGCTGTTTTTT. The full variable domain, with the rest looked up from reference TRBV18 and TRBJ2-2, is NAGVMQNPRHLVRRRGQEARLRCSPMKGHSHVYWYRQLPEEGLKFMVYLQKENIIDESGMPKERFSAEFPKEGPSILRIQQVVRGDSAAYFCASSPQTGANTGELFFGEGSRLTVL.

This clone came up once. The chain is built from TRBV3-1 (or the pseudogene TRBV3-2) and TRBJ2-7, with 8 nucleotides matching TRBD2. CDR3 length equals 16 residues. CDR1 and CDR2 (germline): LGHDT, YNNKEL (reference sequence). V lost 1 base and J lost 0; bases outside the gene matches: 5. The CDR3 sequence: CASSQVRTSGSYEQYF. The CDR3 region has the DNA TGTGCCAGCAGCCAAGTTCGCACTAGCGGCTCCTACGAGCAGTACTTC.

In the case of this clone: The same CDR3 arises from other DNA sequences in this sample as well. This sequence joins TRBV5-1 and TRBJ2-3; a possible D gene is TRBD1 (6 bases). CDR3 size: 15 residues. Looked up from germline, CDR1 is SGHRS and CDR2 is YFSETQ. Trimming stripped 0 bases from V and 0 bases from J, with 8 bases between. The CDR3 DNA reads TGCGCCAGCAGCTTGGAGGGGGACAGCACAGATACGCAGTATTTT. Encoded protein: CASSLEGDSTDTQYF.

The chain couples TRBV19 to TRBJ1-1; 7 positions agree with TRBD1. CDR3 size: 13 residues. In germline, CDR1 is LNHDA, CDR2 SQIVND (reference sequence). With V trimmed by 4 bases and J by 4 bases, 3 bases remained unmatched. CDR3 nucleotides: TGTGCCAGTAGTACGACAGGGAGCACTGAAGCTTTCTTT. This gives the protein CASSTTGSTEAFF.

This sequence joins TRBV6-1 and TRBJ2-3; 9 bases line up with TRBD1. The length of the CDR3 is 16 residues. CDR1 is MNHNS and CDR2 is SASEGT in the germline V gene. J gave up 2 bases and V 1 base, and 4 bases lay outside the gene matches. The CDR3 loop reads CASSEVTGGPTDTQYF. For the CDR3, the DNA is TGTGCCAGCAGTGAAGTTACAGGGGGCCCCACAGATACGCAGTATTTT.

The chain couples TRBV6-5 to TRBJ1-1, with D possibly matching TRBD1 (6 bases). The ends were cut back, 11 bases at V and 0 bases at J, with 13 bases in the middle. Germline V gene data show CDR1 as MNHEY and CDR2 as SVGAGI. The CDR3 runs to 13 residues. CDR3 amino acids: CAAYRVMNTEAFF. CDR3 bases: TGTGCCGCATACAGGGTGATGAACACTGAAGCTTTCTTT.

This CDR3 reads CAWSVDRGNEQYF. The CDR3, as DNA: TGTGCCTGGAGTGTAGACAGGGGGAACGAGCAGTACTTC. The V gene is TRBV30, the J gene TRBJ2-7; 9 bases agree with TRBD1. The CDR3 runs to 13 residues. V was clipped by 0 bases and J by 5 bases; unmatched bases: 2. The germline gives CDR1 GTSNPN, CDR2 SVGIG (reference sequence).

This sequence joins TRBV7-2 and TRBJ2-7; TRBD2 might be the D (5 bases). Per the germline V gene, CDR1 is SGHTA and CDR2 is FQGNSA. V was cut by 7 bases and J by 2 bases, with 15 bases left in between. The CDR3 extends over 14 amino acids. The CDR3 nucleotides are TGTGCCAGCACCCTACGAGGGATCCCCTACGAGCAGTACTTC. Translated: CASTLRGIPYEQYF.

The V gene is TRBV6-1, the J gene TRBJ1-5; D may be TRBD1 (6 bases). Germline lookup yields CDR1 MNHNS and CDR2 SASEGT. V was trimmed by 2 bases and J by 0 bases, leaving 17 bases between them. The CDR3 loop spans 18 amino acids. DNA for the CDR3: TGTGCCAGCAGTGAAAAGAGACAGGCGGATGATAGCAATCAGCCCCAGCATTTT. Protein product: CASSEKRQADDSNQPQHF.

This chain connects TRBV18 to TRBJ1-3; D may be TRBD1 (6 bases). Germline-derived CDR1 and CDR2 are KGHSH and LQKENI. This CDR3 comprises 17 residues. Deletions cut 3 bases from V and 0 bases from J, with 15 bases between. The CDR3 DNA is TGTGCCAGCTCACCTCAAGGACAGCTCGTCTCTGGAAACACCATATATTTT. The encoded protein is CASSPQGQLVSGNTIYF.

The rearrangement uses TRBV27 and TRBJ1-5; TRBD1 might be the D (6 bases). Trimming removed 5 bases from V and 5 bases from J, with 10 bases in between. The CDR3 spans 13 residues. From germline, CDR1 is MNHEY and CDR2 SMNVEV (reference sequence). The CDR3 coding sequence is TGTGCCAGCAGTGCCACAGGGTATCAGCCCCAGCATTTT. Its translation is CASSATGYQPQHF.

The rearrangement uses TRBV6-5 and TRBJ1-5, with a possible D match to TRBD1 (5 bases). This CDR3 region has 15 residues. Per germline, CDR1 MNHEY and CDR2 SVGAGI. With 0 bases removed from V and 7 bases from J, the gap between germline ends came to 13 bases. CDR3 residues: CASSYSWGEGQPQHF. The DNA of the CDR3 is TGTGCCAGCAGTTACTCGTGGGGGGAGGGCCAGCCCCAGCATTTT.

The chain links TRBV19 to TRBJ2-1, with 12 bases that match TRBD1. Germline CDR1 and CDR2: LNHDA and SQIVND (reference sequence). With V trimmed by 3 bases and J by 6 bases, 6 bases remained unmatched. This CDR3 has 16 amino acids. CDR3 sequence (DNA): TGTGCCAGTAGTATGGCAGGGACAGGGGGCTTCAATGAGCAGTTCTTC. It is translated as CASSMAGTGGFNEQFF.

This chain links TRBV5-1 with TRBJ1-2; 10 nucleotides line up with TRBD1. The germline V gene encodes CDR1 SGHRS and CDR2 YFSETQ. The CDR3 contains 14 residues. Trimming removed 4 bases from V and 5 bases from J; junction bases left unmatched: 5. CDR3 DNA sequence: TGCGCCAGCAGCGCCGGGACAGGGGTATATGGCTACACCTTC. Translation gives CASSAGTGVYGYTF. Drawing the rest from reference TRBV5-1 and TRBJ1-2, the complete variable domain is KAGVTQTPRYLIKTRGQQVTLSCSPISGHRSVSWYQQTPGQGLQFLFEYFSETQRNKGNFPGRFSGRQFSNSRSEMNVSTLELGDSALYLCASSAGTGVYGYTFGSGTRLTVV.

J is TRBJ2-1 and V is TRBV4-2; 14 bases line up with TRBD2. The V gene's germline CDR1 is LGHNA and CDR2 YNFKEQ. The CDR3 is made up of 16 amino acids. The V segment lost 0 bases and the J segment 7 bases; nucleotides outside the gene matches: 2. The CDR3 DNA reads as TGTGCCAGCAGCCAAGAGGGGACTAGCGGGAGAAATGAGCAGTTCTTC. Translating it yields CASSQEGTSGRNEQFF.

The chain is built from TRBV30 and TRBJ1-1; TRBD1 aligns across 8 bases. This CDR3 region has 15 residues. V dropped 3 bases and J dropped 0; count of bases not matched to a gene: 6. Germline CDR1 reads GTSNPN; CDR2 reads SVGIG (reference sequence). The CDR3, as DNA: TGTGCCTGGAGACAGCCGGACAGGGTGAACACTGAAGCTTTCTTT. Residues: CAWRQPDRVNTEAFF.

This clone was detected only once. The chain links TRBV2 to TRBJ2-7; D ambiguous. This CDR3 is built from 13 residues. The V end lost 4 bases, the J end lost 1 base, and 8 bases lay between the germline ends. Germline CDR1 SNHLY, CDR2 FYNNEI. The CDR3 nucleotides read TGTGCCAGCAGTGTCAGGATTTCCTACGAGCAGTACTTC. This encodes CASSVRISYEQYF.

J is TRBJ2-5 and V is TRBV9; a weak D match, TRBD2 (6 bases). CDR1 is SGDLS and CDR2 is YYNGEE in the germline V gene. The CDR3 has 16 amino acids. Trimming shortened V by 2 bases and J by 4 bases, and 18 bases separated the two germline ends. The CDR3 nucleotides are TGTGCCAGCAGCGTCGGGACGGGAGTACGAATAGAGACCCAGTACTTC. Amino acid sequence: CASSVGTGVRIETQYF.

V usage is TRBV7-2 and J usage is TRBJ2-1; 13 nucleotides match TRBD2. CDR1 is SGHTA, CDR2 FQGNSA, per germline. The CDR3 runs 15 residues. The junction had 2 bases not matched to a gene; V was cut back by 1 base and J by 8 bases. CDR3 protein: CASSLVLAGGYEQFF. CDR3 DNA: TGTGCCAGCAGCTTAGTACTAGCGGGAGGGTATGAGCAGTTCTTC.